The 5 T cell receptor beta chains listed next were all sequenced from one sample in a study of radiotherapy plus CTLA-4 blockade in lung cancer. Clones were sequenced by immunoSEQ multiplex PCR, and TCRdb holds only the in-frame ones, with some missing. The sample shows tens of thousands of clones, around nine tenths of them seen only once. The sequences come from peripheral blood, collected from a patient treated with radiotherapy plus ipilimumab. The receptors originated from a human donor with non-small cell lung cancer whose response to radiotherapy plus ipilimumab could not be evaluated.

The chain has TRBV6-1 and TRBJ2-1; 7 bases fit TRBD2. The CDR3 contains 15 residues. Trimming at V came to 6 bases and at J to 0 bases, leaving 5 bases not matched to a gene. CDR1 is MNHNS and CDR2 is SASEGT in the germline V gene. The CDR3 DNA follows: TGTGCCAGCAGCCTAGCGGAGAGCTCCTACAATGAGCAGTTCTTC. It is translated as CASSLAESSYNEQFF.

The V call is TRBV5-4, the J call TRBJ2-7; 12 nucleotides match TRBD2. The CDR3 spans 15 residues. Germline assignment: CDR1 SGHNT and CDR2 YYREEE (reference sequence). The ends lost 0 bases at V and 3 bases at J; junction bases unmatched: 1. CDR3 nucleotides: TGTGCCAGCAGCTTGGCGACTAGCGGGGGCTACGAGCAGTACTTC. Residues: CASSLATSGGYEQYF.

The chain joins TRBV7-8 to TRBJ1-1; a weak D match, TRBD1 (5 bases). V gave up 0 bases and J gave up 5 bases, with 13 bases separating them. CDR1 and CDR2 from the germline V gene are SGHVS and FQNEAQ. CDR3 length: 15 amino acids. The CDR3 loop reads CASSLASQGRTEAFF. The CDR3 DNA reads TGTGCCAGCAGCTTAGCGTCCCAGGGAAGGACTGAAGCTTTCTTT.

V gene TRBV5-1 combines with J gene TRBJ2-7; TRBD1 agrees at 9 bases. The length of the CDR3 is 14 residues. V was pared by 3 bases and J by 1 base, with 2 bases of the junction left unmatched. Germline CDR1 reads SGHRS; CDR2 reads YFSETQ. The CDR3 here is CASSSTGGSYEQYF. The CDR3 bases are TGCGCCAGCAGCTCGACAGGGGGGTCCTACGAGCAGTACTTC. The full variable domain, its missing parts supplied by reference TRBV5-1 and TRBJ2-7, is KAGVTQTPRYLIKTRGQQVTLSCSPISGHRSVSWYQQTPGQGLQFLFEYFSETQRNKGNFPGRFSGRQFSNSRSEMNVSTLELGDSALYLCASSSTGGSYEQYFGPGTRLTVT.

The chain carries TRBV5-1 and TRBJ1-2; the D gene is possibly TRBD1 (5 bases). This CDR3 contains 15 residues. CDR1 is SGHRS and CDR2 is YFSETQ in the germline V gene. The germline V and J ends were trimmed by 0 bases and 8 bases, with 17 bases remaining between them. For the CDR3, the DNA is TGCGCCAGCAGCTTGGCCTCGTGGGGGAGGGGAGGCTACACCTTC. Residues: CASSLASWGRGGYTF.